This TCR beta chain was observed in a study of T-cell reconstitution after alpha-beta-depleted transplantation in children. Unique molecular identifiers were used to barcode this TCRbeta library. TCRdb redid the calling of the PCR reads with MiXCR, one entry per CDR3 protein. The sample has over 150,000 distinct CDR3 sequences; roughly 14% are singletons. This clonotype was counted at least ten times. The material was PBMCs from the stem cell graft donor, obtained from the stem cell graft. The TCR was taken from a human donor who donated a stem cell graft to a child with acute lymphoblastic leukemia.

CDR3 bases: TGTGCCAGCAGCAGCTCGGGACGGGTCACAGATACGCAGTATTTT. This encodes CASSSSGRVTDTQYF. This sequence joins TRBV7-9 and TRBJ2-3; D may correspond to TRBD1 or TRBD2 (5 bases each). This CDR3 spans 15 amino acids. The germline V and J ends were trimmed by 5 bases and 2 bases, with 14 bases remaining between them. CDR1 and CDR2 from the germline V gene are SEHNR and FQNEAQ (reference sequence).